The T cell receptor beta chain under discussion was sequenced for a study of spatial heterogeneity in lung cancer. Study in general: Among detected sequences, beta-chain ones consistently exceeded alpha-chain ones in number.

Points from the study as a whole: Follow-up blood showed ubiquitous expanded tumor TCRs less than blood at resection did.

This clonotype has a count of ten or more. Antigen: not known. One entry per CDR3 protein, called by TCRdb with MiXCR from the 5' RACE reads. The sample holds about 94,000 distinct CDR3 sequences; approximately 19% are singletons and the top ten take 20% to 25%. As for time point: blood at routine non-recurrence follow-up after resection. In each case, whole RNA from tumor, nontumor lung or frozen PBMC was sequenced unsorted. This CDR3 comprises 14 residues. CDR1 and CDR2 (germline): DFQATT, SNEGSKA (reference sequence). Trimming took 6 bases from V and 2 from J, leaving 13 bases between them. Sequenced here: PBMCs, sampled at follow-up. This chain uses TRBV20-1 with TRBJ1-4; a possible D gene is TRBD1 (6 bases). The TCR comes from a male donor with early-stage non-small cell lung cancer. CDR3 DNA sequence: TGCAGTGCGACCCCAGGGGTTACTAATGAAAAACTGTTTTTT. As protein: CSATPGVTNEKLFF.